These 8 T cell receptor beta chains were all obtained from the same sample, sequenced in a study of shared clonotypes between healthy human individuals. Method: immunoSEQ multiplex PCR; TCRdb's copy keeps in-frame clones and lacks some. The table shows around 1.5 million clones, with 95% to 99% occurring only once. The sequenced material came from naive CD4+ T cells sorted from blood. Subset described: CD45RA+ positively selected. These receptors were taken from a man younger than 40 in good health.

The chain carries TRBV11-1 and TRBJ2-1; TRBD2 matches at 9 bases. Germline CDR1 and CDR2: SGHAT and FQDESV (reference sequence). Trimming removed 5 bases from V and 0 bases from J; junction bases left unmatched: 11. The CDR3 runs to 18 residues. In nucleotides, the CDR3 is TGTGCCAGCAGCCGCACGACAAGCGGGAGGAGCTCCTACAATGAGCAGTTCTTC. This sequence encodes CASSRTTSGRSSYNEQFF.

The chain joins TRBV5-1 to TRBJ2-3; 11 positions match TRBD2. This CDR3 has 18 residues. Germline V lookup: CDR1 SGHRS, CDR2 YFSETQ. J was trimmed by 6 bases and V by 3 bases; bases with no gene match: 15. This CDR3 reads CASSSTIAGGLESDTQYF. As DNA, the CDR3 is TGCGCCAGCAGCTCCACGATAGCGGGAGGGCTTGAGTCCGATACGCAGTATTTT.

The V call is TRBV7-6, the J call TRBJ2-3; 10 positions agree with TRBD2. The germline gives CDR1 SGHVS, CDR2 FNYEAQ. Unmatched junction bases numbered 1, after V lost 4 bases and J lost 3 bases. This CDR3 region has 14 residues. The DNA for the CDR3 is TGTGCCAGCAGCTCTAGCGGGAGTACAGATACGCAGTATTTT. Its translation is CASSSSGSTDTQYF.

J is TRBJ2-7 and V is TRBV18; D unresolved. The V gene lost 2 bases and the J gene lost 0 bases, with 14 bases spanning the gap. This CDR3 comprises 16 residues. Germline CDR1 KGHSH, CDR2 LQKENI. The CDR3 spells CASSPSFRPSSYEQYF. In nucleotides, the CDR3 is TGTGCCAGCTCACCATCTTTTAGGCCGAGCTCCTACGAGCAGTACTTC. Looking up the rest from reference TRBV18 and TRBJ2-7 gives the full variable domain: NAGVMQNPRHLVRRRGQEARLRCSPMKGHSHVYWYRQLPEEGLKFMVYLQKENIIDESGMPKERFSAEFPKEGPSILRIQQVVRGDSAAYFCASSPSFRPSSYEQYFGPGTRLTVT.

The CDR3 coding sequence is TGCAGCGTCGGTAGCGGGAGGGCCAACGGTTACGAGCAGTTCTTC. As protein: CSVGSGRANGYEQFF. The chain combines TRBV29-1 with TRBJ2-1, with TRBD2 matching over 11 bases. The CDR3 totals 15 residues. Looked up from germline, CDR1 is SQVTM and CDR2 is ANQGSEA. The V segment lost 6 bases and the J segment 10 bases; nucleotides outside the gene matches: 14.

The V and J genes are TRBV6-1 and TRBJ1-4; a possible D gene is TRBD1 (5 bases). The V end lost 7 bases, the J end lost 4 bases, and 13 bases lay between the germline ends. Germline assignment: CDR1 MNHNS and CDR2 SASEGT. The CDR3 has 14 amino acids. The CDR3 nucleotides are TGTGCCAGCATTCGAGACAGCAATAATGAAAAACTGTTTTTT. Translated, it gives CASIRDSNNEKLFF.

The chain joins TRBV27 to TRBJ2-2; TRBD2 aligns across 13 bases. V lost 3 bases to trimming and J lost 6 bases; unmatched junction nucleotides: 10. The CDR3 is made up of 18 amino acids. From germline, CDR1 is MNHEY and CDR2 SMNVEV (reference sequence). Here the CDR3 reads CASSFGMRTSGRPGELFF. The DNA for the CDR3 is TGTGCCAGCAGTTTCGGTATGAGGACTAGCGGGAGACCCGGGGAGCTGTTTTTT.

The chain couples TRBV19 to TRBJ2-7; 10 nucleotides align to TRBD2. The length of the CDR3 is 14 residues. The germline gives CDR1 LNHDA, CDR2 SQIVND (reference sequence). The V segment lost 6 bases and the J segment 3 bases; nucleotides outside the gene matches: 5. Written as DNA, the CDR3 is TGTGCCAGTAGCGAGCGGACTAGCGGCTACGAGCAGTACTTC. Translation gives CASSERTSGYEQYF.